These 10 T cell receptor beta chains originate from one sample sequenced in a study of post-analysis software for immune sequencing data. Study-wide points: With TRBV5-6, TRBV5-1 and TRBV20-1 included, several TRBV segments were more frequent in patients than in controls.

No antigens are known for them. Presence of unique molecular identifiers characterized the TCR beta cDNA libraries. A single record per CDR3 protein comes from TCRdb applying MiXCR to the PCR reads. Of roughly 200,000 distinct CDR3 sequences in the sample, 25% to 30% are singletons; the top ten hold approximately 3.6%. The sequencing sample was made of blood. The receptors derive from a girl aged 2-17 years with multiple sclerosis.

The rearrangement joins TRBV2 to TRBJ2-7; TRBD2 agrees at 8 bases. The CDR3 spans 16 residues. Trimming took 3 bases from V and 2 from J; bases not matched to a gene: 9. From germline, CDR1 is SNHLY and CDR2 FYNNEI. CDR3 bases: TGTGCCAGCAGTGACTCCGGACTAGCAGAGACCTACGAGCAGTACTTC. Translated, it gives CASSDSGLAETYEQYF. Complete variable domain (other parts from reference TRBV2 and TRBJ2-7): EPEVTQTPSHQVTQMGQEVILRCVPISNHLYFYWYRQILGQKVEFLVSFYNNEISEKSEIFDDQFSVERPDGSNFTLKIRSTKLEDSAMYFCASSDSGLAETYEQYFGPGTRLTVT.

This clonotype was counted between two and nine times. Here the CDR3 DNA reads TGCAGTGCTAGAGGGGAAGCAAGCTCCTATAATTCACCCCTCCACTTT. Residues: CSARGEASSYNSPLHF. V is TRBV20-1 and J is TRBJ1-6; unclear D gene. Germline-derived CDR1 and CDR2 are DFQATT and SNEGSKA (reference sequence). This CDR3 spans 16 amino acids. Trimming took 1 base from V and 0 from J, leaving 10 bases between them.

Note on this clonotype: A much larger clonotype is one base distant, so this may be a read error. V gene TRBV6-2 or TRBV6-3 combines with J gene TRBJ2-5; tentatively, D is TRBD2 (6 bases). CDR3 length: 16 residues. Germline V lookup: CDR1 MNHEY, CDR2 SVGEGT. The ends were cut back, 5 bases at V and 2 bases at J, with 18 bases in the middle. As DNA, the CDR3 is TGTGCCAGCAGTCGCCCCGGGAGTGGACGGCAAGAGACCCAGTACTTC. Amino acids: CASSRPGSGRQETQYF.

This clonotype has a count of ten or more. The chain links TRBV5-5 to TRBJ1-1, with TRBD1 identical over 7 bases. The V gene end was trimmed by 4 bases and the J gene end by 5 bases; junction bases not matched to a gene: 11. Germline V gene lookup returns CDR1 SGHKS and CDR2 YYEKEE (reference sequence). CDR3 size: 15 residues. The CDR3 DNA reads TGTGCCAGCAGCGCCACCACAGGGGTCGGAACTGAAGCTTTCTTT. Translated: CASSATTGVGTEAFF.

Details on this clonotype: With a much larger clone just one base away, this may be a read error. The chain recombines TRBV20-1 with TRBJ2-1; D gene unclear. Trimming shortened V by 5 bases and J by 0 bases, and 8 bases separated the two germline ends. This CDR3 contains 13 residues. The V gene's germline CDR1 is DFQATT and CDR2 SNEGSKA (reference sequence). The DNA of the CDR3 is TGCAGTGCTGGATCTAGCTCCTACAATGAGCAGTTCTTC. This sequence encodes CSAGSSSYNEQFF.

This clonotype was seen only a few times. This chain uses TRBV7-9 with TRBJ1-2; D remains ambiguous. This CDR3 contains 12 residues. V lost 1 base, J lost 5 bases, and 5 bases lay in between. CDR1 and CDR2 from the germline V gene are SEHNR and FQNEAQ (reference sequence). The CDR3 here is CASSLESYGYTF. The CDR3 DNA is TGTGCCAGCAGCTTAGAATCTTATGGCTACACCTTC.

This clonotype was seen only a few times. The rearrangement joins TRBV20-1 to TRBJ2-3; 7 nucleotides align to TRBD2. The CDR3 contains 12 residues. With 6 bases clipped from V and 3 bases from J, the junction kept 3 bases outside the gene matches. Germline V gene sequence: CDR1 DFQATT, CDR2 SNEGSKA (reference sequence). Here the CDR3 reads CSARLATDTQYF. The DNA for the CDR3 is TGCAGTGCGAGACTAGCAACAGATACGCAGTATTTT.

Comments on this clonotype: A much bigger clone sits one base away, suggesting this may be a read error. The rearrangement uses TRBV15 and TRBJ2-5; weak D call: TRBD2 (5 bases). This CDR3 spans 13 amino acids. V gave up 1 base and J gave up 3 bases, with 6 bases separating them. Germline CDR1 LNHNV, CDR2 YYDKDF (reference sequence). The CDR3 reads CATSRGGEETQYF. Here the CDR3 DNA reads TGTGCCACCAGCAGAGGGGGAGAAGAGACCCAGTACTTC. Full variable domain (missing parts from reference TRBV15 and TRBJ2-5): DAMVIQNPRYQVTQFGKPVTLSCSQTLNHNVMYWYQQKSSQAPKLLFHYYDKDFNNEADTPDNFQSRRPNTSFCFLDIRSPGLGDTAMYLCATSRGGEETQYFGPGTRLLVL.

This clonotype has at least ten counts. The CDR3 nucleotides are TGTGCCAGCAGCTTTGTCAGAAACTATGGCTACACCTTC. Translated, it gives CASSFVRNYGYTF. The chain links TRBV7-9 to TRBJ1-2; D unclear. Germline V lookup: CDR1 SEHNR, CDR2 FQNEAQ (reference sequence). The CDR3 is made up of 13 amino acids. Between the trimmed V and J ends, which lost 3 bases and 2 bases, there was a span of 7 bases.

V is TRBV7-2 and J is TRBJ2-3; D is possibly TRBD1 (5 bases). The CDR3 contains 12 residues. Germline assignment: CDR1 SGHTA and CDR2 FQGNSA. V was shortened by 5 bases and J by 6 bases, with 9 bases between the two germline ends. The CDR3 DNA reads as TGTGCCAGCAGCATTCACAGGGATACGCAGTATTTT. Its translation: CASSIHRDTQYF. Full variable domain (remainder filled in from reference TRBV7-2 and TRBJ2-3): GAGVSQSPSNKVTEKGKDVELRCDPISGHTALYWYRQSLGQGLEFLIYFQGNSAPDKSGLPSDRFSAERTGGSVSTLTIQRTQQEDSAVYLCASSIHRDTQYFGPGTRLTVL.